Listed here is a single T cell receptor (beta chain). This specimen belongs to a study of T cell responses to AZD1222 COVID-19 vaccine. Study-level background: Second-dose intervals near 4 or 12 weeks were combined.

Sequencing was performed with immunoSEQ multiplex PCR; in TCRdb, only in-frame clones are kept and a portion is missing. The table shows more than 150,000 clones, with 85% to 90% occurring only once. The germline V and J ends were trimmed by 4 bases and 5 bases, with 11 bases remaining between them. This CDR3 spans 13 amino acids. The specimen was peripheral blood, collected on day 0 of AZD1222 vaccination. The chain has TRBV12-3 or TRBV12-4 and TRBJ1-2; D is unclear. The sequence derives from an adult in good health. CDR3 sequence: CASSSGTRYGYTF. The CDR3, as DNA: TGTGCCAGCAGTTCAGGCACGAGGTATGGCTACACCTTC.